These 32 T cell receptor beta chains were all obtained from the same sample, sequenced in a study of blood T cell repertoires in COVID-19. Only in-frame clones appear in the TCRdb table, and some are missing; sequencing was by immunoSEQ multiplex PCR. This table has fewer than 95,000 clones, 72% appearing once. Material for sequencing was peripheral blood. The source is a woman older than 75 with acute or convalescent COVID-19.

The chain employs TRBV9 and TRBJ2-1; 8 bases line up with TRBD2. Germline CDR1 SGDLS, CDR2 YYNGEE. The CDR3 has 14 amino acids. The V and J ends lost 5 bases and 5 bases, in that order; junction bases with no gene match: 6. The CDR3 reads CASRKGLGNNEQFF. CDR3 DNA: TGTGCCAGCAGAAAGGGACTAGGTAACAATGAGCAGTTCTTC.

The CDR3 DNA sequence: TGTGCCAGCAGCTTGGTTACAGGGAGCACTGAAGCTTTCTTT. It yields the protein CASSLVTGSTEAFF. The J gene is TRBJ1-1, the V gene TRBV5-4; D perhaps matches TRBD1 (6 bases). Trimming left V 0 bases short and J 4 bases short, with 10 bases between. The CDR3 has 14 amino acids. CDR1 and CDR2 from the germline V gene are SGHNT and YYREEE (reference sequence).

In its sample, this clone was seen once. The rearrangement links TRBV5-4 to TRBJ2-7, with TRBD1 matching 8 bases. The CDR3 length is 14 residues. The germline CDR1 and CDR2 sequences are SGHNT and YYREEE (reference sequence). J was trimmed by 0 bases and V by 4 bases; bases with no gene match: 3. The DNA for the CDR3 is TGTGCCAGCAGCCGAGGACAGGGCTCCTACGAGCAGTACTTC. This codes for CASSRGQGSYEQYF.

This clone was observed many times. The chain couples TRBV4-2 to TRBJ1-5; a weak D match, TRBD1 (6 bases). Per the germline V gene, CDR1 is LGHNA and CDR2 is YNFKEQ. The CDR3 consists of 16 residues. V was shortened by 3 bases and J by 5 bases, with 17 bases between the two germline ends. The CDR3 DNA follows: TGTGCCAGCAGCCAGAACCCCGGGACACCTTATCAGCCCCAGCATTTT. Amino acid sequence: CASSQNPGTPYQPQHF.

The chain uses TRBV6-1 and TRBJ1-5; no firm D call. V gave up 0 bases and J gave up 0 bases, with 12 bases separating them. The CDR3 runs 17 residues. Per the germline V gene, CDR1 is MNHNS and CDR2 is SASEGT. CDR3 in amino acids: CASSEATERYSNQPQHF. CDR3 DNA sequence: TGTGCCAGCAGTGAAGCCACGGAGAGGTATAGCAATCAGCCCCAGCATTTT.

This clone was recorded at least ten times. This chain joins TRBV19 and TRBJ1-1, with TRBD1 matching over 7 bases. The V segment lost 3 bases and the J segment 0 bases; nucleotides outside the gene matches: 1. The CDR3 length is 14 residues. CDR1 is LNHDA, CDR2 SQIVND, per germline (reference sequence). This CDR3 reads CASSIGQVNTEAFF. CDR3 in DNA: TGTGCCAGTAGTATCGGACAGGTGAACACTGAAGCTTTCTTT.

For the CDR3, the DNA is TGTGCCAGCAGCCAAGAGCGGGCCCGCGAGCAGTACTTC. Translation gives CASSQERAREQYF. The V gene is TRBV3-1 (or the pseudogene TRBV3-2), the J gene TRBJ2-7; tentatively, D is TRBD2 (5 bases). CDR3 length: 13 amino acids. In germline, CDR1 is LGHDT, CDR2 YNNKEL (reference sequence). The V end lost 0 bases, the J end lost 6 bases, and 9 bases lay between the germline ends.

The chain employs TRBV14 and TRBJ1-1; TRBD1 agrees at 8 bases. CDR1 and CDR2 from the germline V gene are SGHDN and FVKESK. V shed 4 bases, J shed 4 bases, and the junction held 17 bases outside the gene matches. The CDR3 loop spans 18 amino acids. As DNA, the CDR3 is TGTGCCAGCAGCCGAAATAGTCTGGGCAGGGGGCTACTCACTGAAGCTTTCTTT. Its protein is CASSRNSLGRGLLTEAFF.

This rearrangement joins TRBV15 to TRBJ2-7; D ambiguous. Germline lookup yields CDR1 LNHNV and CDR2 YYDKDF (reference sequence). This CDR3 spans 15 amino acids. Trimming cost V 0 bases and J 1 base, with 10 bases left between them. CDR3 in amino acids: CATSRDPSLSYEQYF. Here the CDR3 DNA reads TGTGCCACCAGCAGAGATCCCTCTTTATCCTACGAGCAGTACTTC. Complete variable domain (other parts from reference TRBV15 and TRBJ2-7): DAMVIQNPRYQVTQFGKPVTLSCSQTLNHNVMYWYQQKSSQAPKLLFHYYDKDFNNEADTPDNFQSRRPNTSFCFLDIRSPGLGDTAMYLCATSRDPSLSYEQYFGPGTRLTVT.

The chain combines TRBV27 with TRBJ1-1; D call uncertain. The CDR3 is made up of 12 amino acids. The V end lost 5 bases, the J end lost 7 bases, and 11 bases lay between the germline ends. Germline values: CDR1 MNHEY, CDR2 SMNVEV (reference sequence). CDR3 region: CASSTEGLEAFF. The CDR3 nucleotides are TGTGCCAGCAGTACTGAGGGCCTTGAAGCTTTCTTT.

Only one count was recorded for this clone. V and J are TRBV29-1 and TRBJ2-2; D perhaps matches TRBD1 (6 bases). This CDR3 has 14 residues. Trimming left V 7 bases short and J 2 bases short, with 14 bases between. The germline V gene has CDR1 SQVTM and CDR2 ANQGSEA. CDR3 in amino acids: CSGCQGHNTGELFF. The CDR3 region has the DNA TGCAGCGGCTGTCAGGGGCACAACACCGGGGAGCTGTTTTTT.

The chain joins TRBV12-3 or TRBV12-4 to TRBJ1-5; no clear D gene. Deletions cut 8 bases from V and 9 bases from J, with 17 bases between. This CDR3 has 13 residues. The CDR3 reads CASGPLGELPQHF. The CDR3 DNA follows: TGTGCCAGCGGGCCTTTGGGAGAGTTGCCCCAGCATTTT.

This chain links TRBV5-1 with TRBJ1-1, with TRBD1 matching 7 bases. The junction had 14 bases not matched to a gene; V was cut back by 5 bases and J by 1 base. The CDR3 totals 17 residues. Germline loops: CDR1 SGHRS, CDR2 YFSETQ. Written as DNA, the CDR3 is TGCGCCAGCAGTCACATCCGGGACAGATGGGAGAACACTGAAGCTTTCTTT. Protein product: CASSHIRDRWENTEAFF. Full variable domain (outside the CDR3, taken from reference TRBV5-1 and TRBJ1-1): KAGVTQTPRYLIKTRGQQVTLSCSPISGHRSVSWYQQTPGQGLQFLFEYFSETQRNKGNFPGRFSGRQFSNSRSEMNVSTLELGDSALYLCASSHIRDRWENTEAFFGQGTRLTVV.

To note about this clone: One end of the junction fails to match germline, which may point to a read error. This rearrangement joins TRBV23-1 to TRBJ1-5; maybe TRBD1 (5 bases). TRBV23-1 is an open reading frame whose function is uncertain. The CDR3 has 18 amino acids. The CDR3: CASRQWESGGTDNQPQHF. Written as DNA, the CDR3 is TGCGCCAGCAGGCAATGGGAGTCGGGAGGGACCGACAATCAGCCCCAGCATTTT.

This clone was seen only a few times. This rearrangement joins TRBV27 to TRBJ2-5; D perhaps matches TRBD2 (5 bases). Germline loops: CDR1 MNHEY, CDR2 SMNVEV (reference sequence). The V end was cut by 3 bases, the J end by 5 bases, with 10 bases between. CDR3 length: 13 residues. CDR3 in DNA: TGTGCCAGCAGTTTGGACTTCATGGAGACCCAGTACTTC. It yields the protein CASSLDFMETQYF.

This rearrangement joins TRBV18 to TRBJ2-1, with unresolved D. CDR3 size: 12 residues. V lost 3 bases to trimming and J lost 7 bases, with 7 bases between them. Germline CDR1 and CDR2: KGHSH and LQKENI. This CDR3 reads CASSPPVNEQFF. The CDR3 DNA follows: TGTGCCAGCTCACCCCCCGTAAATGAGCAGTTCTTC.

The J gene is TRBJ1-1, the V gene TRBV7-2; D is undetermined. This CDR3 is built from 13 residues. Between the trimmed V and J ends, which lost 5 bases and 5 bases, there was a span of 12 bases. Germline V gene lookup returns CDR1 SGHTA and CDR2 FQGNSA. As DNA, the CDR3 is TGTGCCAGCAGCCGAGGCCCGGGGACTGAAGCTTTCTTT. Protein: CASSRGPGTEAFF.

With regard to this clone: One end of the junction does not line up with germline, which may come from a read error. The CDR3 DNA follows: TGTGCCAGCAGTTTGGACAGGAATAACTATGGCTACACCTTC. Translating gives CASSLDRNNYGYTF. The J gene is TRBJ1-2, the V gene TRBV5-4; 7 positions agree with TRBD1. CDR1 SGHNT and CDR2 YYREEE come from the germline V gene (reference sequence). This CDR3 contains 14 residues.

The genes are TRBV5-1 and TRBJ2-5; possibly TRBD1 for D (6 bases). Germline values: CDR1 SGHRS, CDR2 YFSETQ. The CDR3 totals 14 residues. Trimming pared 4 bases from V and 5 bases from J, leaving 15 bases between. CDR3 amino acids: CASSLGTNEETQYF. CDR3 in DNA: TGCGCCAGCAGCCTCGGGACAAATGAGGAGACCCAGTACTTC.

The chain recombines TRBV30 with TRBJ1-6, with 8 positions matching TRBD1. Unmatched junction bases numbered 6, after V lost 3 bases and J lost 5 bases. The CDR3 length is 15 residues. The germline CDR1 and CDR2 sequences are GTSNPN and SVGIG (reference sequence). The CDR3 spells CAWRVQGADNSPLHF. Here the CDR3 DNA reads TGTGCCTGGAGAGTCCAGGGGGCGGATAATTCACCCCTCCACTTT.

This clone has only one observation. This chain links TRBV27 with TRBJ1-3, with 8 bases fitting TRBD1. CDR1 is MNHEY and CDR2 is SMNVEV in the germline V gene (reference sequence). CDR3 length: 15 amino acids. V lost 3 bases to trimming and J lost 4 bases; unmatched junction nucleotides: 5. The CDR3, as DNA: TGTGCCAGCAGTTTGGCGGGGACAGGCGGAAACACCATATATTTT. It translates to CASSLAGTGGNTIYF.

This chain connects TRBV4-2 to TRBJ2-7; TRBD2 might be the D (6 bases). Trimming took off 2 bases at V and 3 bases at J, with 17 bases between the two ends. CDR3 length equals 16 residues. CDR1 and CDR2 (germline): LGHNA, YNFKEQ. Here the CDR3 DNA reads TGTGCCAGCAGCCAATCTCTAGCGAGGGCCGTCTACGAGCAGTACTTC. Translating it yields CASSQSLARAVYEQYF.

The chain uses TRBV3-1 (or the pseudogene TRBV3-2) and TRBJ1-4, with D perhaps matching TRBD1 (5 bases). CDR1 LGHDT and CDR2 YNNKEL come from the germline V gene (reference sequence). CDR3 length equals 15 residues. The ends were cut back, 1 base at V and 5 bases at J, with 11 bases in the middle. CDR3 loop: CASSQGGGENEKLFF. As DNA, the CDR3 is TGTGCCAGCAGCCAAGGGGGGGGAGAGAATGAAAAACTGTTTTTT.

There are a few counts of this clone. CDR3: CASSPDRGTEAFF. DNA for the CDR3: TGTGCCAGCAGCCCAGACAGGGGCACTGAAGCTTTCTTT. This sequence joins TRBV28 and TRBJ1-1; 8 nucleotides agree with TRBD1. Germline values: CDR1 MDHEN, CDR2 SYDVKM. The trim removed 6 bases at V and 4 bases at J, leaving 4 bases unmatched. This CDR3 comprises 13 residues. The full variable domain, its missing parts supplied by reference TRBV28 and TRBJ1-1, is DVKVTQSSRYLVKRTGEKVFLECVQDMDHENMFWYRQDPGLGLRLIYFSYDVKMKEKGDIPEGYSVSREKKERFSLILESASTNQTSMYLCASSPDRGTEAFFGQGTRLTVV.

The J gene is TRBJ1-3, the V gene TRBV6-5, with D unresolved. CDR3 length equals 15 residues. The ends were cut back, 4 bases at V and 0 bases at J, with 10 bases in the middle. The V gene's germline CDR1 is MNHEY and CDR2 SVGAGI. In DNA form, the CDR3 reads TGTGCCAGCAGTTCTATTGCGGCCTCTGGAAACACCATATATTTT. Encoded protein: CASSSIAASGNTIYF.

The CDR3 region is CASSSGGGPTSYNEQFF. For the CDR3, the DNA is TGTGCCAGCAGCTCTGGCGGGGGCCCGACTTCCTACAATGAGCAGTTCTTC. The chain recombines TRBV5-4 with TRBJ2-1, with D maybe TRBD2 (7 bases). CDR1 and CDR2 (germline): SGHNT, YYREEE (reference sequence). Deletions cut 3 bases from V and 1 base from J, with 17 bases between. CDR3 length: 17 residues.

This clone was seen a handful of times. The CDR3 coding sequence is TGTGCCAGCAGTTTATTCCTGGGCCACTACACCATATATTTT. Translation: CASSLFLGHYTIYF. The chain combines TRBV27 with TRBJ1-3; D call uncertain. This CDR3 has 14 residues. Looked up from germline, CDR1 is MNHEY and CDR2 is SMNVEV (reference sequence). Trimming shortened V by 1 base and J by 8 bases, and 12 bases separated the two germline ends.

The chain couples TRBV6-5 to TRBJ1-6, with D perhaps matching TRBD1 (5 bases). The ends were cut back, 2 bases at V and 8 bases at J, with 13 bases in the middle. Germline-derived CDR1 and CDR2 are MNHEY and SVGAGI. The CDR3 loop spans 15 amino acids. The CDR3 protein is CASSYGRGEDSPLHF. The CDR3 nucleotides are TGTGCCAGCAGTTACGGGCGGGGGGAGGATTCACCCCTCCACTTT.

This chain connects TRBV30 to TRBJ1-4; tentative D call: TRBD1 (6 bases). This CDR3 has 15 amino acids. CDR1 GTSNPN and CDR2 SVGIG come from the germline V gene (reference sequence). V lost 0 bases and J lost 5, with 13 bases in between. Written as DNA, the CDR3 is TGTGCCTGGAGTGTATTAGGGGGGGAAAATGAAAAACTGTTTTTT. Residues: CAWSVLGGENEKLFF.

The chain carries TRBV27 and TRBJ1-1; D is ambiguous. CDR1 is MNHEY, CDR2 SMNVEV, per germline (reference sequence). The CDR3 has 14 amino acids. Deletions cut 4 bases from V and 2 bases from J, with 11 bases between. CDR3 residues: CASSYSLINTEAFF. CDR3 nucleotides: TGTGCCAGCAGTTACAGCCTAATTAACACTGAAGCTTTCTTT.

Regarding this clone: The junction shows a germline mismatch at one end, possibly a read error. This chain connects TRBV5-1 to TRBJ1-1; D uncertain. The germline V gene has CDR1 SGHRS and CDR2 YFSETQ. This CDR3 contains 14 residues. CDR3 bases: TGCGCCAGCAGCTGGACGCCCGGGAACACTGAAGCTTTTTTT. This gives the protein CASSWTPGNTEAFF. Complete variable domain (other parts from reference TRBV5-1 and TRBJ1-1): KAGVTQTPRYLIKTRGQQVTLSCSPISGHRSVSWYQQTPGQGLQFLFEYFSETQRNKGNFPGRFSGRQFSNSRSEMNVSTLELGDSALYLCASSWTPGNTEAFFGQGTRLTVV.

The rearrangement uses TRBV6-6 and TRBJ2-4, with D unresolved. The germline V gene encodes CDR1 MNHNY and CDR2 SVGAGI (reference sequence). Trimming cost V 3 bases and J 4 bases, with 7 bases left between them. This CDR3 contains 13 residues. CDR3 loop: CASSYVQKNIQYF. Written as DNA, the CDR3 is TGTGCCAGCAGTTATGTCCAGAAAAACATTCAGTACTTC.